The source of this T cell receptor (beta chain) is a study of T-cell memory formation after mild COVID-19. Germline V CDR1 and CDR2: SGHKS, YYEKEE (reference sequence). There are 15 residues in the CDR3. The V gene end was trimmed by 5 bases and the J gene end by 6 bases; junction bases not matched to a gene: 11. Points from the study as a whole: The second-wave clones peaking on day 37 were not confirmed as SARS-CoV-2-specific.

This clonotype was counted a few times. Its specificity is not known. One entry per CDR3 protein, called by TCRdb with MiXCR from the 5' RACE reads. The sample lists approximately 300,000 distinct CDR3 sequences; less than 20% were seen once. Sequenced sample: PBMCs or a T cell subset sorted from them (not recorded which). This sequence originates from a man between 18 and 35 years old who had mild COVID-19 (a few samples of this study predate the infection). Cell type and time point are not known. The rearrangement uses TRBV5-5 and TRBJ1-1; 9 bases agree with TRBD1. CDR3 nucleotide sequence: TGTGCCAGCAGTCTCGGGACAGGGAGGGCGGCTGAAGCTTTCTTT. Protein: CASSLGTGRAAEAFF.